This record looks at one T cell receptor (beta chain) sequence and its context. What it binds is not known. The source of the sample is a study of T cells in Graves' hyperthyroidism and ophthalmopathy. V lost 5 bases and J lost 5; bases outside the gene matches: 11. The V gene's germline CDR1 is MNHEY and CDR2 SMNVEV (reference sequence). The CDR3 loop spans 16 amino acids. PBMCs were sourced from roughly 9.7 ml fresh peripheral blood. Whole-study results and caveats: Most thyroid-expanded clonotypes above 0.001 were also found in blood.

Researchers amplified the TCR beta CDR3 regions from RNA transcripts. The HTBI primer set drove a first-round RT-PCR of the TCR CDR3. TCRdb used MiXCR to reprocess the multiplex PCR reads, holding one entry per CDR3 protein. The sample lists 450,000 to 650,000 distinct CDR3 sequences, 14% occurring once. The chain employs TRBV27 and TRBJ2-7; 11 bases map to TRBD2. The sequence was collected from a young woman with Graves' ophthalmopathy. What was sequenced was blood. CDR3 nucleotides: TGTGCCAGCAGTCACATAGCGGGAGGGCCTTACAACGAGCAGTACTTC. Encoded protein: CASSHIAGGPYNEQYF.